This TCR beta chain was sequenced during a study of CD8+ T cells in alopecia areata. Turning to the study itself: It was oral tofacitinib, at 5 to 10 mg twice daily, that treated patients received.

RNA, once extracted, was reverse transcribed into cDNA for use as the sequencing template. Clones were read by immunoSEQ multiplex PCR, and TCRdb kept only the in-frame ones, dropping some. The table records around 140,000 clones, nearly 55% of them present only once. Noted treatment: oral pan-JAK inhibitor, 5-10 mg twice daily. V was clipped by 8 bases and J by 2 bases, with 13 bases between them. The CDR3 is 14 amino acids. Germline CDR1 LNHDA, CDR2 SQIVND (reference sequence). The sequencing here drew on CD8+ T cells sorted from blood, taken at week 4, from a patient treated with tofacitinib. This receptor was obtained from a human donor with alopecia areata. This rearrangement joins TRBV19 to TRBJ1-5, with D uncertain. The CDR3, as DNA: TGTGCCAGTCAAATGGGGAATGGCAATCAGCCCCAGCATTTT. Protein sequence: CASQMGNGNQPQHF.